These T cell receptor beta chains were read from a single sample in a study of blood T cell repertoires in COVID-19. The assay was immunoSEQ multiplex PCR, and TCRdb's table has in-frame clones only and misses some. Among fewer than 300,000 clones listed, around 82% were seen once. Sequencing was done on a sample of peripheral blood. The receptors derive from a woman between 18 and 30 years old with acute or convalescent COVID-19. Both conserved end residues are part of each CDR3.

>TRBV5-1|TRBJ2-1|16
CASGLGAGLSNNEQFF
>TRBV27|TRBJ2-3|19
CASSFDIDVRDRGTDTQYF
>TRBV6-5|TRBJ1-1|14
CASARDRTNTEAFF
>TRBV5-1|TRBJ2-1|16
CASSLGGTSGVQEQFF
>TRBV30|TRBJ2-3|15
CAWGAGLASTDTQYF
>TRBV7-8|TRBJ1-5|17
CASSRRGRGASNQPQHF
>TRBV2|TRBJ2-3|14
CARGAGGYTDTQYF
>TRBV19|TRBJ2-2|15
CASTLAGINTGELFF
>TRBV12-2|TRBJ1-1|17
CASRLRESDSGNTEAFF
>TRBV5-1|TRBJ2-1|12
CASSFSDNEQFF
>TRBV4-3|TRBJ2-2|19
CASSQEGTGGRANTGELFF
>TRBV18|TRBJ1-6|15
CASSSETGGYSPLHF
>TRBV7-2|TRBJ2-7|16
CASSSTGTSGRGEQYF
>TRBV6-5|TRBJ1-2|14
CASSYSKGAGGYTF
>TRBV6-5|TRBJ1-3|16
CASSYRDRGSGNTIYF
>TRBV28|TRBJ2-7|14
CASSLGQGTNEQYF
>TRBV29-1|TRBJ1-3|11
CSVVSGNTIYF
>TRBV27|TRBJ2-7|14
CASSPRVSGGEQYF
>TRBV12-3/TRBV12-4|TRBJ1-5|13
CASSSQGPEPQHF
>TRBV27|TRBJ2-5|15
CASSPIIAGLETQYF
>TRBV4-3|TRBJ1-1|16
CASSQDALQGGNEAFF
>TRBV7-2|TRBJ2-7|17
CASSSWALRLAGEEQYF